This TCR beta chain was sequenced for a study of T cell changes during pregnancy in multiple sclerosis. CDR1 and CDR2 from the germline V gene are SGHRS and YFSETQ. The V and J ends lost 0 bases and 10 bases, in that order; junction bases with no gene match: 13. There are 17 residues in the CDR3. The table came from immunoSEQ multiplex PCR; TCRdb's copy has only in-frame clones and leaves some out. Of 90,000 to 120,000 clones listed, almost 95% are singletons. Material: peripheral blood, obtained before pregnancy. The chain joins TRBV5-1 to TRBJ2-2; 9 positions match TRBD2. The TCR was taken from a female donor with multiple sclerosis, enrolled in a pregnancy study. This CDR3 reads CASSLGGLAGLSEELFF. DNA of the CDR3: TGCGCCAGCAGCTTGGGAGGCCTAGCGGGATTGTCAGAGGAGCTGTTTTTT.